Listed below are T cell receptor beta chains from one sample, sequenced in a study of a mutant IDH1 vaccine in newly diagnosed glioma. The method was immunoSEQ multiplex PCR; TCRdb's version includes in-frame clones alone and lacks a portion of them. The data hold 65,000 to 70,000 clones, with 80% to 90% observed a single time. The source was peripheral blood mononuclear cells (PBMCs), collected from a glioma patient treated with radiotherapy, temozolomide or both. The source is a woman under 30 with glioma. Some clones in this sample may be carry-over from other donors' samples. Both conserved end residues are part of each CDR3. The D gene is left open where the match is weak.

>TRBD2|TRBV7-2|TRBJ2-5
CASSAAGGPRETQYF
>-|TRBV5-8|TRBJ1-2
CASSFGQKYGYTF
>-|TRBV5-6|TRBJ1-2
CASSLARSRGGYGYTF
>TRBD1|TRBV19|TRBJ1-4
CASSVPPGTGGAKLFF
>-|TRBV6-5|TRBJ1-3
CASSSPAGSGNTIYF
>-|TRBV9|TRBJ2-6
CASSSRWGPLSGANVLTF
>-|TRBV30|TRBJ2-2
CAIQARGTGELFF
>TRBD1|TRBV7-2|TRBJ1-5
CASSSYRGIQPQHF
>TRBD1|TRBV25-1|TRBJ1-4
CASSEFAGGNEKLFF
>-|TRBV28|TRBJ1-4
CASSLGQSATNEKLFF
>TRBD1|TRBV9|TRBJ1-6
CASSGTGGSYNSPLHF
>TRBD1|TRBV6-1|TRBJ1-5
CASSERLPGGLQPQHF
>TRBD2|TRBV5-6|TRBJ2-7
CASSLTAGGPWGEQYF
>-|TRBV9|TRBJ1-3
CASSVDRGTIYF
>-|TRBV9|TRBJ2-7
CASSPRAGLPYEQYF
>TRBD2|TRBV27|TRBJ2-7
CASSLAPSGIAYEQYF
>TRBD2|TRBV25-1|TRBJ2-7
CASSTSVSYEQYF
>TRBD2|TRBV4-3|TRBJ2-2
CASSPTWSGGPRELFF
>-|TRBV6-1|TRBJ1-5
CASSDRLSNQPQHF
>-|TRBV6-7|TRBJ2-3
CASTPRVLTDTQYF
>TRBD1|TRBV5-1|TRBJ1-1
CASSFRGQGNTEAFF
>-|TRBV7-9|TRBJ2-2
CASSFSGALGELFF
>-|TRBV2|TRBJ2-1
CASSPNYEQFF
>TRBD1|TRBV18|TRBJ1-4
CASSPRTGGNEKLFF
>-|TRBV7-3|TRBJ1-6
CASSWGLGSNSPLHF
>-|TRBV29-1|TRBJ2-4
CSVDFGGRTKNIQYF
>-|TRBV5-1|TRBJ2-7
CASSLNHYEQYF
>TRBD2|TRBV6-1|TRBJ2-7
CASSEALVAPGGNEQYF
>TRBD1|TRBV11-1|TRBJ1-2
CASSPPGTGGRYGYTF
>-|TRBV5-1|TRBJ1-1
CASSSTTDRVNTEAFF
>TRBD1|TRBV9|TRBJ1-1
CASSVGSGGSKAFF
>-|TRBV7-6|TRBJ1-2
CGIGTPSLGYTF
>TRBD1|TRBV29-1|TRBJ2-7
CSVEDPTGSSYEQYF
>TRBD2|TRBV6-5|TRBJ2-3
CASSYGAGADTDTQYF
>TRBD1|TRBV5-4|TRBJ1-4
CASSLGQGDNEKLFF
>-|TRBV5-1|TRBJ1-4
CASSLWNGNEKLFF
>TRBD2|TRBV5-4|TRBJ2-7
CASTVAGQAYEQYF
>TRBD1|TRBV7-9|TRBJ1-2
CASSLIGGNYGYTF
>-|TRBV7-7|TRBJ2-3
CASSLGQLDTQYF
>-|TRBV18|TRBJ1-5
CASLGGSNQPQHF
>-|TRBV5-6|TRBJ2-7
CASSPGGDGRGYF
>-|TRBV30|TRBJ1-1
CARSGTPNTEAFF
>TRBD1|TRBV7-9|TRBJ2-2
CASSLAGGHTGELFF
>TRBD1|TRBV7-8|TRBJ2-7
CASSLPGTGSYEQYF
>-|TRBV6-6|TRBJ2-6
CATPGYSGANVLTF
>TRBD2|TRBV7-3|TRBJ2-7
CASSLAGGQSEQYF
>-|TRBV19|TRBJ1-2
CASLNDIYGYTF
>-|TRBV5-1|TRBJ1-1
CASTLGTEAFF
>TRBD2|TRBV7-9|TRBJ2-1
CASSFYGTSGYNEQFF
>TRBD2|TRBV19|TRBJ2-7
CASSIVGRTGREQYF